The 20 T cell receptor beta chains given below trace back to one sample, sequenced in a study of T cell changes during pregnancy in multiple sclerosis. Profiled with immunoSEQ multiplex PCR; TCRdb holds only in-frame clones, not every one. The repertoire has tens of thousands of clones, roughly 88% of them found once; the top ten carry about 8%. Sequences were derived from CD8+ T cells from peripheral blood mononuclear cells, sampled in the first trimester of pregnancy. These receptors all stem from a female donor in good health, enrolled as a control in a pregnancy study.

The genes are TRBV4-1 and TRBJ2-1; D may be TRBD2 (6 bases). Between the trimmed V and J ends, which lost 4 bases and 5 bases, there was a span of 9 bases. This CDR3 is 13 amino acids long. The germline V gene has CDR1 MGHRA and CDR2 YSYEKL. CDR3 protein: CASSRGGDNEQFF. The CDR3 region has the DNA TGCGCCAGCAGCCGCGGAGGGGACAATGAGCAGTTCTTC.

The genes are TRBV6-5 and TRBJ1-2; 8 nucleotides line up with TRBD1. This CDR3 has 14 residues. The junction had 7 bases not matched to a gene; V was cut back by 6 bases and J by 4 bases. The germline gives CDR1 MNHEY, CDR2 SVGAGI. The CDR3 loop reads CASSATGGGYGYTF. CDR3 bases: TGTGCCAGCAGCGCTACAGGGGGAGGCTATGGCTACACCTTC.

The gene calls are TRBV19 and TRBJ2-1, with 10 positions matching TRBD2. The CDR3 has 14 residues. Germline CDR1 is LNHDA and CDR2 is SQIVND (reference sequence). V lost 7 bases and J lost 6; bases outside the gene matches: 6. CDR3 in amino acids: CASKVPSGGNEQFF. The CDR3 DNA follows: TGTGCCAGTAAGGTACCTAGCGGGGGCAATGAGCAGTTCTTC.

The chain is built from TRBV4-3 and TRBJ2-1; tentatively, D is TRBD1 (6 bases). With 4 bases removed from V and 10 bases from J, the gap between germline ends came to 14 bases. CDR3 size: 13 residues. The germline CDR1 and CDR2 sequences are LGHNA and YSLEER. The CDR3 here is CASSPVWGREQFF. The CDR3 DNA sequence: TGCGCCAGCAGCCCTGTGTGGGGGCGAGAGCAGTTCTTC.

The CDR3 DNA is TGTGCCAGCAGTGCGACAGGGTCTAGCTCCTACGAGCAGTACTTC. It is translated as CASSATGSSSYEQYF. The chain couples TRBV2 to TRBJ2-7; 7 positions match TRBD1. The CDR3 loop spans 15 amino acids. Per the germline V gene, CDR1 is SNHLY and CDR2 is FYNNEI. Trimming removed 4 bases from V and 0 bases from J; junction bases left unmatched: 6. The whole variable domain, filled in from reference TRBV2 and TRBJ2-7, reads EPEVTQTPSHQVTQMGQEVILRCVPISNHLYFYWYRQILGQKVEFLVSFYNNEISEKSEIFDDQFSVERPDGSNFTLKIRSTKLEDSAMYFCASSATGSSSYEQYFGPGTRLTVT.

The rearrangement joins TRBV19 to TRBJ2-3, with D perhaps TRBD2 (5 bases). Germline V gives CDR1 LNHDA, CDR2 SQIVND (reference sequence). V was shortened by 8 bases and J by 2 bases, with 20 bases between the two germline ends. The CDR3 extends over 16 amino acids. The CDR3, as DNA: TGTGCCAGTGGGGTAAAGTCTCCCGACTACACAGATACGCAGTATTTT. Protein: CASGVKSPDYTDTQYF.

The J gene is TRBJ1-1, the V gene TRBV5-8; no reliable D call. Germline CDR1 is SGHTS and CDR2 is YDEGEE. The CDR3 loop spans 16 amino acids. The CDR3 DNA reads TGTGGAGGGCAGGAGGGTGGAACCGTGTGGAACACTGAAGCTTTCTTT. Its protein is CGGQEGGTVWNTEAFF.

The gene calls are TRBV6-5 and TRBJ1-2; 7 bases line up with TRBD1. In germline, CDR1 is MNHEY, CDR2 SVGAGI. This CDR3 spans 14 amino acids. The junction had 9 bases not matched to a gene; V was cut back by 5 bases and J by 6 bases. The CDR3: CASSPGTEVDGYTF. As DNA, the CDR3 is TGTGCCAGCAGTCCCGGGACAGAAGTCGATGGCTACACCTTC.

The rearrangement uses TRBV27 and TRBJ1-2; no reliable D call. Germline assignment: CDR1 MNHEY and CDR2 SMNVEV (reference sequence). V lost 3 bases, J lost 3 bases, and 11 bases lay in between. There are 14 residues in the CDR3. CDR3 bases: TGTGCCAGCAGTTTTGGAGGACCTGACTATGGCTACACCTTC. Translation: CASSFGGPDYGYTF.

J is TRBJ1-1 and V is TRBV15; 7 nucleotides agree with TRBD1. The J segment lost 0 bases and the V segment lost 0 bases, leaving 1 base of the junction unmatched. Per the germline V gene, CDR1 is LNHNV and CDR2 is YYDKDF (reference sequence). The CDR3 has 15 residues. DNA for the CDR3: TGTGCCACCAGCAGAGAGGGACAGATGAACACTGAAGCTTTCTTT. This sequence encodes CATSREGQMNTEAFF.

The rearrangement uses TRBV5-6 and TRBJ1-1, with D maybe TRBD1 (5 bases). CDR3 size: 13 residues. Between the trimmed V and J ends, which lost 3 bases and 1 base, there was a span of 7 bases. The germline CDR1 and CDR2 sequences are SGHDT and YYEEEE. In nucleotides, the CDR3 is TGTGCCAGCAGCTCGCAGGGGAACACTGAAGCTTTCTTT. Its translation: CASSSQGNTEAFF.

Written as DNA, the CDR3 is TGTGCCAGCAGCCCACCGGGACAGATCTATGGCTACACCTTC. Translating gives CASSPPGQIYGYTF. The chain is built from TRBV7-2 and TRBJ1-2, with TRBD1 matching over 7 bases. The junction had 7 bases not matched to a gene; V was cut back by 5 bases and J by 4 bases. This CDR3 is 14 amino acids long. From germline, CDR1 is SGHTA and CDR2 FQGNSA.

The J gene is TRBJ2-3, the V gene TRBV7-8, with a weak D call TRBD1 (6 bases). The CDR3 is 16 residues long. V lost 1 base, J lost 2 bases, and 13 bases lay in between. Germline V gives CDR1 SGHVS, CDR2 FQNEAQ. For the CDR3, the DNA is TGTGCCAGCAGCTTAGGGGGCCCAGGGGTCACAGATACGCAGTATTTT. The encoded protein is CASSLGGPGVTDTQYF.

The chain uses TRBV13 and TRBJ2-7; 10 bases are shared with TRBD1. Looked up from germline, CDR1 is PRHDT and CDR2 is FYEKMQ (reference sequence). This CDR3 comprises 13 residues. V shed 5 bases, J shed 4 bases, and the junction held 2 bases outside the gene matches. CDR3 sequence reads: CASSRDRGYEQYF. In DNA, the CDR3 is TGTGCCAGCAGCCGGGACAGGGGATACGAGCAGTACTTC.

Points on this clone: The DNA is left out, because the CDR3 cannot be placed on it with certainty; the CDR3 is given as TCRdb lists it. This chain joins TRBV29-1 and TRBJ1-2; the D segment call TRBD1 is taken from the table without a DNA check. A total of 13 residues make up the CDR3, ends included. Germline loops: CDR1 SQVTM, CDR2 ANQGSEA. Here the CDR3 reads CSVGSGAGTEHTF.

CDR3 DNA sequence: TGTGCCAGTAGTATAGAGGGAGATTCCTACGAGCAGTACTTC. Residues: CASSIEGDSYEQYF. The chain combines TRBV19 with TRBJ2-7; maybe TRBD2 (5 bases). Germline assignment: CDR1 LNHDA and CDR2 SQIVND (reference sequence). V lost 0 bases and J 1 base, leaving 7 bases between the germline ends. This CDR3 region has 14 residues.

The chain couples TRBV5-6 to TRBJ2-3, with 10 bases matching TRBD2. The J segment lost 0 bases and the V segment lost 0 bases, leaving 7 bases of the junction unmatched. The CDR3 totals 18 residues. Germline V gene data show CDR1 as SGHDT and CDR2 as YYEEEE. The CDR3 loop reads CASSLVLAGAPSTDTQYF. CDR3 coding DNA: TGTGCCAGCAGCTTGGTTCTAGCGGGGGCCCCAAGCACAGATACGCAGTATTTT.

This CDR3 reads CASSETGEKLFF. The CDR3 DNA follows: TGTGCCAGCAGCGAGACGGGTGAAAAACTGTTTTTT. The chain uses TRBV7-9 and TRBJ1-4; D remains unclear. This CDR3 has 12 amino acids. Trimming shortened V by 5 bases and J by 7 bases, and 8 bases separated the two germline ends. Germline V gene lookup returns CDR1 SEHNR and CDR2 FQNEAQ (reference sequence). Using reference TRBV7-9 and TRBJ1-4 for the parts outside the CDR3, the full variable domain is DTGVSQNPRHKITKRGQNVTFRCDPISEHNRLYWYRQTLGQGPEFLTYFQNEAQLEKSRLLSDRFSAERPKGSFSTLEIQRTEQGDSAMYLCASSETGEKLFFGSGTQLSVL.

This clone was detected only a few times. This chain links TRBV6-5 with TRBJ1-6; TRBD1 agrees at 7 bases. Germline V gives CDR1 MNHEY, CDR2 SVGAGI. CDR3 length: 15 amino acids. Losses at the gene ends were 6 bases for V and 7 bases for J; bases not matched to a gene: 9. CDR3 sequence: CASSPSGQVNSPLHF. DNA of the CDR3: TGTGCCAGCAGCCCCTCCGGACAGGTCAATTCACCCCTCCACTTT.

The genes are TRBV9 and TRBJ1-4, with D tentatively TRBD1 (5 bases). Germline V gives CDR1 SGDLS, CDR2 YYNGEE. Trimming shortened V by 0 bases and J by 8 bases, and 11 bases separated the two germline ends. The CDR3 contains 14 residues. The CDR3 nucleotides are TGTGCCAGCAGCGTAGCTGGGGCCCGAGAAAAACTGTTTTTT. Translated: CASSVAGAREKLFF.